This T cell receptor (beta chain) is from a study of human T cells and chemical hapten exposure. Overall study: Alopecia areata, totalis or universalis was found in mostly female patients.

The time point: patch test 2, 6 weeks after DPC sensitization. Regarding treatment: therapeutic diphenylcyclopropenone sensitization with weekly scalp DPC. Prior to each patch test being applied, blood was drawn. In TCRdb, the RACE reads were re-called with MiXCR into one record per CDR3 protein. Altogether tens of thousands of distinct CDR3 sequences are present, approximately 10% being singletons, with the ten largest covering around 6.8%. In this sample, this clonotype turned up many times. Germline CDR1 is SNHLY and CDR2 is FYNNEI. V was pared by 5 bases and J by 4 bases, with 5 bases of the junction left unmatched. The length of the CDR3 is 15 residues.

The chain joins TRBV2 to TRBJ2-5; 12 bases align to TRBD2. Sequencing was performed on whole blood, taken in connection with sensitization to the hapten diphenylcyclopropenone (DPC). The TCR was taken from a woman aged 50 to 60 with alopecia areata. Some clones in this sample may be carry-over from other donors' samples. DNA of the CDR3: TGTGCCAGCAGTCCTAGCGGGAGGGCCGGAGAGACCCAGTACTTC. Residues: CASSPSGRAGETQYF.